Below are 10 T cell receptor beta chains sequenced from a single sample in a study of fetal regulatory T cell absence and autoimmunity. Sequenced by immunoSEQ multiplex PCR; TCRdb stores in-frame clones only, minus some. The table shows more than 90,000 clones, with approximately 75% occurring only once. Sample: pancreas tissue. The receptors here all came from a male donor with IPEX syndrome.

Regarding this clone: One end of the junction does not line up with germline, which may come from a read error. The gene calls are TRBV4-3 and TRBJ1-2; no clear D. The CDR3 has 16 amino acids. Germline V gives CDR1 LGHNA, CDR2 YSLEER. In DNA, the CDR3 is TGCGCCAGCAGCCAAGAGTTGGGGAGAGTTAACTATGGTTACACCTTC. Translation gives CASSQELGRVNYGYTF.

The J gene is TRBJ1-3, the V gene TRBV5-4; TRBD1 might be the D (6 bases). Trimming cost V 0 bases and J 11 bases, with 12 bases left between them. This CDR3 contains 13 residues. Germline CDR1 SGHNT, CDR2 YYREEE (reference sequence). CDR3 sequence (DNA): TGTGCCAGCAGCTTGGTACAGGGTCCAGCCATATATTTT. Its protein product is CASSLVQGPAIYF.

This clone turned up a few times. The rearrangement links TRBV7-2 to TRBJ1-1, with D unresolved. V lost 8 bases to trimming and J lost 4 bases, with 14 bases between them. The germline CDR1 and CDR2 sequences are SGHTA and FQGNSA. This CDR3 spans 13 amino acids. In DNA, the CDR3 is TGTGCCAGCTCGCCGAATGGCCTCACTGAAGCTTTCTTT. Translating it yields CASSPNGLTEAFF.

This clone was counted once. V usage is TRBV5-1 and J usage is TRBJ2-2; 7 bases are shared with TRBD2. Looked up from germline, CDR1 is SGHRS and CDR2 is YFSETQ. The CDR3 spans 15 residues. Losses at the gene ends were 4 bases for V and 1 base for J; bases not matched to a gene: 4. DNA of the CDR3: TGCGCCAGCAGCCTGACTAGCCTGAACACCGGGGAGCTGTTTTTT. Its protein is CASSLTSLNTGELFF.

Here the CDR3 reads CASSGGDRGLYEQYF. Written as DNA, the CDR3 is TGTGCCAGCAGCGGAGGGGACAGGGGGCTCTACGAGCAGTACTTC. V usage is TRBV11-3 and J usage is TRBJ2-7, with TRBD1 identical over 12 bases. V trimming: 5 bases; J trimming: 3 bases; junction bases outside the gene matches: 5. The germline gives CDR1 SGHNT, CDR2 YENEEA. This CDR3 has 15 amino acids.

The rearrangement uses TRBV27 and TRBJ2-3; 8 bases are a match to TRBD1. The CDR3 spans 14 residues. CDR1 MNHEY and CDR2 SMNVEV come from the germline V gene (reference sequence). With V trimmed by 5 bases and J by 4 bases, 5 bases remained unmatched. CDR3 bases: TGTGCCAGCAGTCCCCGGGACAGGCCAGATACGCAGTATTTT. Amino acid sequence: CASSPRDRPDTQYF.

The chain is built from TRBV19 and TRBJ2-1; a weak D match, TRBD2 (6 bases). Trimming took off 4 bases at V and 8 bases at J, with 21 bases between the two ends. The CDR3 runs to 16 residues. CDR1 LNHDA and CDR2 SQIVND come from the germline V gene (reference sequence). The CDR3 bases are TGTGCCAGTAGTAATCTTGGAGGGAAGCCCTTTCATGAGCAGTTCTTC. Amino acids: CASSNLGGKPFHEQFF.

This clone was seen a handful of times. The genes are TRBV5-4 and TRBJ2-2; the match to TRBD2 covers 7 bases. This CDR3 contains 15 residues. Germline CDR1 is SGHNT and CDR2 is YYREEE (reference sequence). J gave up 6 bases and V 2 bases, and 7 bases lay outside the gene matches. CDR3 DNA sequence: TGTGCCAGCAGCTTCCCGACTAGCAATGCCGGGGAGCTGTTTTTT. Residues: CASSFPTSNAGELFF.

CDR3 DNA: TGTGCCAGCAGTCTTCAGGGGACCTATGGCTACACCTTC. Translated, it gives CASSLQGTYGYTF. This chain connects TRBV6-6 to TRBJ1-2; tentative D call: TRBD1 (6 bases). V lost 5 bases and J lost 4, with 11 bases in between. The CDR3 totals 13 residues. Germline CDR1 reads MNHNY; CDR2 reads SVGAGI (reference sequence).

The V call is TRBV2, the J call TRBJ2-7; 10 nucleotides line up with TRBD2. The CDR3 extends over 20 amino acids. Germline-derived CDR1 and CDR2 are SNHLY and FYNNEI. The junction had 20 bases not matched to a gene; V was cut back by 6 bases and J by 0 bases. This chain's CDR3 is CASSPLLKRTSGRSSYEQYF. The CDR3, as DNA: TGTGCCAGCAGCCCTCTCCTCAAACGGACTAGCGGCCGGAGCTCCTACGAGCAGTACTTC.